This T cell receptor (beta chain) comes out of a study of response to subunit inactivated influenza vaccine. This clonotype has a single count. Its antigen is unknown. TCRdb processed the RT-PCR reads anew with MiXCR; each CDR3 protein has one entry. The sample contains 800,000 or so distinct CDR3 sequences, 20% to 25% of which appear only once. General study results and limits: Few additional T cells are recruited per seasonal influenza vaccination, authors suggested.

The germline V gene has CDR1 SQVTM and CDR2 ANQGSEA. This CDR3 has 14 amino acids. With 4 bases removed from V and 0 bases from J, the gap between germline ends came to 13 bases. This sequence was found in a man over 45 who received an inactivated influenza vaccine. The chain recombines TRBV29-1 with TRBJ2-7; D not resolved. Material: PBMCs from blood, obtained around 5 days after vaccination. Written as DNA, the CDR3 is TGCAGCGTTGTTTACGGGTCAGACTCCTACGAGCAGTACTTC. The encoded protein is CSVVYGSDSYEQYF.